This is a list of T cell receptor beta chains from one sample in a study of blood T cell repertoires in COVID-19. Sequencing used immunoSEQ multiplex PCR; TCRdb keeps in-frame clones, though not all of them. The sample comprises roughly 200,000 clones, about nine tenths of which are singletons, and around 2.7% rests with the top ten. Sequencing was done on a sample of PBMCs or T cells enriched from blood (not recorded which). The receptors were sampled from a woman aged 25 to 39 who had recovered from COVID-19. CDR3s include the opening cysteine and the closing phenylalanine or tryptophan. The D gene is left open where the match is weak. Expanded clones are given a class, and other clones once, few, many or no size at all.

j_call v_call clone_size d_call cdr3_aa cdr3_nt
TRBJ2-1 TRBV7-9 . TRBD1 CASSYTAPGQVMGNEQFF TGTGCCAGCAGCTACACAGCCCCGGGACAGGTTATGGGCAATGAGCAGTTCTTC
TRBJ1-3 TRBV7-2 . TRBD1 CASSTQGQGLNTIYF TGTGCCAGCAGCACACAAGGACAGGGATTAAACACCATATATTTT
TRBJ1-4 TRBV12-3/TRBV12-4 . . CASSLDRDEKLFF TGTGCCAGCAGTTTAGACCGGGATGAAAAACTGTTTTTT
TRBJ1-1 TRBV4-3 . . CASSQDRQRSGDWTEAFF TGCGCCAGCAGCCAAGACAGGCAGCGCTCTGGGGACTGGACTGAAGCTTTCTTT
TRBJ2-5 TRBV5-1 . TRBD2 CASSFVGLAGQETQYF TGCGCCAGCAGCTTCGTAGGACTAGCGGGCCAAGAGACCCAGTACTTC
TRBJ1-6 TRBV7-9 . . CASSLGGRNSPLHF TGTGCCAGCAGCTTAGGAGGGAGGAATTCACCCCTCCACTTT
TRBJ1-2 TRBV7-9 once . CASSPTDPGQDGYTF TGTGCCAGCAGCCCTACCGACCCGGGACAAGATGGCTACACCTTC
TRBJ1-6 TRBV9 . . CASSEMGEGSPLHF TGTGCCAGCAGCGAGATGGGGGAGGGTTCACCCCTCCACTTT
TRBJ2-1 TRBV27 . . CASSSSLGGEQFF TGTGCCAGCAGTTCATCACTAGGGGGTGAGCAGTTCTTC
TRBJ2-7 TRBV9 . . CASSVALRADPAEQYF TGTGCCAGCAGCGTAGCCTTGAGGGCTGACCCCGCCGAGCAGTACTTC
TRBJ2-2 TRBV6-4 many TRBD1 CASSEQGATGELFF TGTGCCAGCAGTGAACAGGGGGCCACCGGGGAGCTGTTTTTT
TRBJ2-7 TRBV29-1 . TRBD1 CSVDGTGTSYEQYF TGCAGCGTAGACGGGACAGGGACATCGTACGAGCAGTACTTC
TRBJ2-1 TRBV7-8 . TRBD2 CASSLLAGPSYNEQFF TGTGCCAGCAGCTTACTAGCGGGGCCCTCCTACAATGAGCAGTTCTTC
TRBJ2-7 TRBV4-1 . . CASSHPGRDYEQYF TGCGCCAGCAGCCACCCCGGACGGGACTACGAGCAGTACTTC
TRBJ2-7 TRBV5-8 . . CASSVPGRREEQYF TGTGCCAGCAGCGTACCGGGACGACGGGAGGAGCAGTACTTC
TRBJ2-5 TRBV6-2/TRBV6-3 . TRBD2 CASSLTAGRRTQYF TGTGCCAGCAGTTTAACAGCGGGGAGGAGGACCCAGTACTTC
TRBJ1-2 TRBV24-1 . TRBD1 CATSRTGRGYGYTF TGTGCCACCAGTAGGACAGGGAGGGGCTATGGCTACACCTTC
TRBJ2-3 TRBV5-1 . TRBD1 CASSWDSSATDTQYF TGCGCCAGCAGCTGGGACAGCTCTGCGACAGATACGCAGTATTTT